The rows below give T cell receptor beta chains drawn from one sample of a study of blood T cell repertoires in COVID-19. Assay: immunoSEQ multiplex PCR; the TCRdb copy retains only in-frame clones and omits some. Found here are about 200,000 clones, about 90% of them singletons; the top ten hold 20% to 25%. The sequenced material came from peripheral blood. These receptors all come from a man aged 55 to 69 with active or convalescent COVID-19. Both conserved end residues are part of each CDR3. D genes are given only for firm matches. A clone size is listed for some rows: how often the clone was seen (once, few, many), or a class if it is expanded.

d_call: TRBD1
v_call: TRBV10-1
j_call: TRBJ1-2
clone_size: .
cdr3_aa: CASSSGQGNYGYTF
cdr3_nt: TGCGCCAGCAGTTCGGGACAGGGGAACTATGGCTACACCTTC

d_call: TRBD1
v_call: TRBV19
j_call: TRBJ1-2
clone_size: .
cdr3_aa: CASSSRDSPSFYGYTF
cdr3_nt: TGTGCCAGTAGTAGTCGGGACAGCCCCTCTTTCTATGGCTACACCTTC

d_call: TRBD1
v_call: TRBV4-1
j_call: TRBJ1-5
clone_size: .
cdr3_aa: CASSRDRAFNQPQHF
cdr3_nt: TGCGCCAGCAGCCGGGACAGGGCGTTCAATCAGCCCCAGCATTTT

d_call: .
v_call: TRBV6-4
j_call: TRBJ2-4
clone_size: .
cdr3_aa: CANWPRDFLMESAKNIQYF
cdr3_nt: TGTGCCAACTGGCCCCGGGACTTCTTAATGGAGTCGGCCAAAAACATTCAGTACTTC

d_call: .
v_call: TRBV5-1
j_call: TRBJ1-2
clone_size: .
cdr3_aa: CASSQESGVVPYGYTF
cdr3_nt: TGCGCCAGCAGCCAAGAATCGGGGGTAGTCCCATATGGCTACACCTTC

d_call: .
v_call: TRBV10-3
j_call: TRBJ1-1
clone_size: .
cdr3_aa: CAISDGEVRVDTEAFF
cdr3_nt: TGTGCCATCAGTGACGGAGAGGTTCGGGTGGACACTGAAGCTTTCTTT

d_call: TRBD1
v_call: TRBV6-2/TRBV6-3
j_call: TRBJ2-5
clone_size: .
cdr3_aa: CASSRRDRGKTQYF
cdr3_nt: TGTGCCAGCAGTCGGAGGGACAGGGGGAAGACCCAGTACTTC

d_call: TRBD1
v_call: TRBV5-1
j_call: TRBJ2-1
clone_size: .
cdr3_aa: CASSLSPGGDYNEQFF
cdr3_nt: TGCGCCAGCAGCTTATCTCCAGGGGGAGACTACAATGAGCAGTTCTTC

d_call: .
v_call: TRBV15
j_call: TRBJ1-5
clone_size: .
cdr3_aa: CATSRDRGTGQPQHF
cdr3_nt: TGTGCCACCAGCAGGGACCGGGGGACCGGTCAGCCCCAGCATTTT

d_call: .
v_call: TRBV27
j_call: TRBJ1-1
clone_size: .
cdr3_aa: CASSLSGRVEAFF
cdr3_nt: TGTGCCAGCAGTTTGTCCGGGAGGGTTGAAGCTTTCTTT

d_call: .
v_call: TRBV4-1
j_call: TRBJ2-5
clone_size: .
cdr3_aa: CASSLKPFSRGNQETQYF
cdr3_nt: TGCGCCAGCAGCCTTAAACCATTTAGCAGGGGAAACCAAGAGACCCAGTACTTC

d_call: TRBD1
v_call: TRBV5-1
j_call: TRBJ2-3
clone_size: .
cdr3_aa: CASSPRTGRDTQYF
cdr3_nt: TGCGCCAGCAGCCCCCGGACAGGGCGGGATACGCAGTATTTT

d_call: TRBD1
v_call: TRBV5-4
j_call: TRBJ2-3
clone_size: once
cdr3_aa: CASSSNRGRDTDTQYF
cdr3_nt: TGTGCCAGCAGCTCGAACAGGGGGCGCGACACAGATACGCAGTATTTT

d_call: .
v_call: TRBV5-1
j_call: TRBJ1-2
clone_size: once
cdr3_aa: CASSSFYGYTF
cdr3_nt: TGCGCCAGCAGCTCCTTCTATGGCTACACCTTC

d_call: .
v_call: TRBV5-1
j_call: TRBJ1-1
clone_size: few
cdr3_aa: CASSSYSLNTEAFF
cdr3_nt: TGCGCCAGCAGCTCCTATTCACTGAACACTGAAGCTTTCTTT

d_call: TRBD1
v_call: TRBV4-1
j_call: TRBJ2-5
clone_size: .
cdr3_aa: CASSQDLTGLIHQYF
cdr3_nt: TGCGCCAGCAGCCAAGATTTGACAGGGTTGATCCACCAGTACTTC

d_call: .
v_call: TRBV2
j_call: TRBJ2-1
clone_size: once
cdr3_aa: CASGGQSSYNEQFF
cdr3_nt: TGTGCCAGCGGAGGACAGAGCTCCTACAATGAGCAGTTCTTC